Each of the 3 T cell receptor beta chains below was sequenced from the same sample in a study of T cell repertoires in cytomegalovirus infection. MiXCR, run by TCRdb on the reads, gives a single entry per CDR3 protein. Among about 330,000 distinct CDR3 sequences listed, about a third were seen once. Their target antigens are unknown. This specimen was cultured PBMCs, taken from culture after CMV antigen stimulation. Every receptor here comes from a human donor in good health (CMV status not recorded). Some clones in this sample may be carry-over from other donors' samples.

The V and J genes are TRBV27 and TRBJ2-1; 10 nucleotides line up with TRBD2. Germline CDR1 MNHEY, CDR2 SMNVEV (reference sequence). The trim removed 5 bases at V and 8 bases at J, leaving 6 bases unmatched. The CDR3 length is 14 residues. CDR3 sequence (DNA): TGTGCCAGCAGTCAAGCGGGAGGGCCGTATGAGCAGTTCTTC. Protein sequence: CASSQAGGPYEQFF.

V is TRBV2 and J is TRBJ1-1; D is possibly TRBD1 (5 bases). Germline V lookup: CDR1 SNHLY, CDR2 FYNNEI. V was pared by 5 bases and J by 1 base, with 11 bases between. CDR3 length equals 14 residues. In nucleotides, the CDR3 is TGTGCCAGCAGTCCCCTCACAGGGAACACTGAAGCTTTCTTT. Encoded protein: CASSPLTGNTEAFF.

The rearrangement uses TRBV29-1 and TRBJ1-1; 10 nucleotides line up with TRBD1. This CDR3 spans 14 amino acids. The germline CDR1 and CDR2 sequences are SQVTM and ANQGSEA. The junction had 8 bases not matched to a gene; V was cut back by 5 bases and J by 5 bases. This chain's CDR3 is CSVRGTGEGTEAFF. DNA for the CDR3: TGCAGCGTTCGGGGGACAGGGGAAGGGACTGAAGCTTTCTTT.